The clone carrying this T cell receptor beta chain was picked up many times. The data derive from a study of blood T cell repertoires in COVID-19. On the study more broadly: Material from acute and convalescent COVID-19 was sourced from the United States, Italy and Spain. Sources were T cells, B-cell-depleted T cells, or PBMCs; the material itself was cDNA or gDNA.

V lost 4 bases to trimming and J lost 5 bases; unmatched junction nucleotides: 5. CDR3 length equals 13 residues. Assay used: immunoSEQ multiplex PCR; TCRdb lists only in-frame clones, some missing. Here the sample spans about 230,000 clones, around 78% being singletons. This sequence joins TRBV12-3 or TRBV12-4 and TRBJ2-7; the match to TRBD1 covers 7 bases. The sequence came from a woman in her seventies with active or convalescent COVID-19. Material for sequencing was peripheral blood. The CDR3 protein is CASSSRGFHEQYF. The CDR3, as DNA: TGTGCCAGCAGTTCCAGGGGGTTCCACGAGCAGTACTTC.